This is a list of T cell receptor beta chains from one sample in a study of blood T cell repertoires in COVID-19. Measured with immunoSEQ multiplex PCR; TCRdb has only the in-frame clones, and not every one. The sample lists 300,000 to 400,000 clones, 85% to 90% occurring once. Specimen: PBMCs or T cells enriched from blood (not recorded which). The receptors originated from a woman under 40 with acute COVID-19. Both conserved end residues are part of each CDR3. Fields, in order: clone size, D gene, V gene, J gene, CDR3 protein, CDR3 DNA. The D gene is left open where the match is weak. Some rows have no size entry. The others give once, few or many, or a class for an expanded clone.

abundance: -; d_gene: -; v_gene: TRBV18; j_gene: TRBJ2-7; CDR3aa: CASSPGLAAYEQYF; CDR3nt: TGTGCCAGCTCACCTGGTTTAGCGGCCTACGAGCAGTACTTC
abundance: -; d_gene: -; v_gene: TRBV6-5; j_gene: TRBJ2-1; CDR3aa: CASNRGAYNEQFF; CDR3nt: TGTGCCAGCAACCGGGGGGCTTACAATGAGCAGTTCTTC
abundance: -; d_gene: -; v_gene: TRBV7-2; j_gene: TRBJ2-7; CDR3aa: CASSFQAGEQYF; CDR3nt: TGTGCCAGCAGCTTCCAAGCGGGTGAGCAGTACTTC
abundance: -; d_gene: -; v_gene: TRBV11-2; j_gene: TRBJ1-4; CDR3aa: CASSFGANEKLFF; CDR3nt: TGTGCCAGCAGTTTTGGAGCTAATGAAAAACTGTTTTTT
abundance: -; d_gene: TRBD1; v_gene: TRBV5-1; j_gene: TRBJ1-5; CDR3aa: CASSLQGAGQPQHF; CDR3nt: TGCGCCAGCAGCTTACAGGGGGCGGGTCAGCCCCAGCATTTT
abundance: -; d_gene: -; v_gene: TRBV18; j_gene: TRBJ2-2; CDR3aa: CASSRSTGNTGELFF; CDR3nt: TGTGCCAGCTCTCGCTCGACAGGAAACACCGGGGAGCTGTTTTTT
abundance: -; d_gene: TRBD2; v_gene: TRBV18; j_gene: TRBJ2-7; CDR3aa: CASSPGAGGDYEQYF; CDR3nt: TGTGCCAGCTCACCCGGAGCGGGAGGGGACTACGAGCAGTACTTC
abundance: -; d_gene: TRBD1; v_gene: TRBV19; j_gene: TRBJ1-1; CDR3aa: CASRIGQGGTEAFF; CDR3nt: TGTGCCAGTAGAATCGGACAGGGCGGGACTGAAGCTTTCTTT
abundance: once; d_gene: -; v_gene: TRBV5-5; j_gene: TRBJ2-7; CDR3aa: CASSLRLSSYEQYF; CDR3nt: TGTGCCAGCAGCTTGCGCCTCAGCTCCTACGAGCAGTACTTC
abundance: once; d_gene: TRBD1; v_gene: TRBV7-9; j_gene: TRBJ1-6; CDR3aa: CASSFWTGHYNSPLHF; CDR3nt: TGTGCCAGCAGCTTCTGGACAGGGCACTATAATTCACCCCTCCACTTT
abundance: -; d_gene: TRBD1; v_gene: TRBV7-2; j_gene: TRBJ1-5; CDR3aa: CASSLGQGVQPQHF; CDR3nt: TGTGCCAGCAGCCTAGGACAGGGGGTTCAGCCCCAGCATTTT
abundance: -; d_gene: TRBD1; v_gene: TRBV18; j_gene: TRBJ2-1; CDR3aa: CASSPTGALINEQFF; CDR3nt: TGTGCCAGCTCACCGACAGGGGCTCTTATCAATGAGCAGTTCTTC
abundance: -; d_gene: TRBD1; v_gene: TRBV3-1/TRBV3-2; j_gene: TRBJ1-6; CDR3aa: CASSLQGSLDNSPLHF; CDR3nt: TGTGCCAGCAGCCTACAGGGGAGTTTGGATAATTCACCCCTCCACTTT
abundance: once; d_gene: -; v_gene: TRBV9; j_gene: TRBJ1-2; CDR3aa: CASSGGREGSYGYTF; CDR3nt: TGTGCCAGCAGCGGCGGAAGGGAGGGGTCCTATGGCTACACCTTC
abundance: -; d_gene: TRBD1; v_gene: TRBV28; j_gene: TRBJ1-5; CDR3aa: CASRGPGGQGASPSNQPQHF; CDR3nt: TGTGCCAGCAGGGGCCCGGGGGGACAGGGGGCTTCCCCTAGCAATCAGCCCCAGCATTTT
abundance: -; d_gene: -; v_gene: TRBV15; j_gene: TRBJ1-6; CDR3aa: CATSRGPRQAASYNSPLHF; CDR3nt: TGTGCCACCAGCAGAGGACCCCGACAGGCGGCATCCTATAATTCACCCCTCCACTTT
abundance: -; d_gene: TRBD2; v_gene: TRBV6-7; j_gene: TRBJ2-3; CDR3aa: CASSYSKAGGVSDTQYF; CDR3nt: TGTGCCAGCAGTTACTCGAAAGCGGGGGGTGTTTCAGATACGCAGTATTTT
abundance: -; d_gene: -; v_gene: TRBV5-6; j_gene: TRBJ1-1; CDR3aa: CASIGDKPNTEAFF; CDR3nt: TGTGCCAGCATTGGTGACAAACCGAACACTGAAGCTTTCTTT
abundance: -; d_gene: -; v_gene: TRBV7-8; j_gene: TRBJ2-7; CDR3aa: CASSVQGNSYEQYF; CDR3nt: TGTGCCAGCAGCGTTCAGGGTAACTCCTACGAGCAGTACTTC
abundance: -; d_gene: -; v_gene: TRBV3-1/TRBV3-2; j_gene: TRBJ1-5; CDR3aa: CASTAGGGNQPQHF; CDR3nt: TGTGCCAGCACCGCGGGGGGGGGCAATCAGCCCCAGCATTTT
abundance: -; d_gene: TRBD1; v_gene: TRBV7-9; j_gene: TRBJ2-7; CDR3aa: CASSSDRGRLRHEQYF; CDR3nt: TGTGCCAGCAGCTCGGACAGGGGGCGCCTCCGTCACGAGCAGTACTTC
abundance: -; d_gene: TRBD2; v_gene: TRBV5-6; j_gene: TRBJ2-7; CDR3aa: CASSLGAGLAYEQYF; CDR3nt: TGTGCCAGCAGCTTGGGGGCGGGACTAGCGTACGAGCAGTACTTC
abundance: few; d_gene: -; v_gene: TRBV12-5; j_gene: TRBJ2-7; CDR3aa: CASGLVIGGTVFHEQYF; CDR3nt: TGTGCTAGTGGTTTGGTAATTGGGGGGACAGTGTTCCACGAGCAGTACTTC
abundance: -; d_gene: TRBD1; v_gene: TRBV2; j_gene: TRBJ1-1; CDR3aa: CASSKTGYTEAFF; CDR3nt: TGTGCCAGCAGCAAGACAGGGTACACTGAAGCTTTCTTT
abundance: -; d_gene: TRBD2; v_gene: TRBV2; j_gene: TRBJ2-3; CDR3aa: CASSATSASTDTQYF; CDR3nt: TGTGCCAGCAGCGCGACTAGCGCTAGCACAGATACGCAGTATTTT
abundance: -; d_gene: TRBD1; v_gene: TRBV19; j_gene: TRBJ2-6; CDR3aa: CASTLQGQGGANVLTF; CDR3nt: TGTGCCAGTACTTTACAGGGACAGGGTGGGGCCAACGTCCTGACTTTC
abundance: few; d_gene: -; v_gene: TRBV18; j_gene: TRBJ1-2; CDR3aa: CASSPSQGTYGYTF; CDR3nt: TGTGCCAGCTCTCCGAGTCAGGGGACCTATGGCTACACCTTC
abundance: -; d_gene: TRBD2; v_gene: TRBV4-1; j_gene: TRBJ2-5; CDR3aa: CASSQDLRGRETQYF; CDR3nt: TGCGCCAGCAGCCAAGATCTGCGGGGGAGGGAGACCCAGTACTTC
abundance: -; d_gene: TRBD2; v_gene: TRBV7-2; j_gene: TRBJ2-1; CDR3aa: CASSVDQTSYVEQFF; CDR3nt: TGTGCCAGCAGCGTAGACCAGACTAGCTACGTTGAGCAGTTCTTC
abundance: -; d_gene: -; v_gene: TRBV6-5; j_gene: TRBJ1-2; CDR3aa: CASTRQPVYGYTF; CDR3nt: TGTGCCAGCACCCGACAGCCAGTCTACGGCTACACCTTC
abundance: -; d_gene: -; v_gene: TRBV2; j_gene: TRBJ1-2; CDR3aa: CASSDFGGLNYGYTF; CDR3nt: TGTGCCAGCAGTGATTTCGGGGGTTTGAACTATGGCTACACCTTC
abundance: -; d_gene: -; v_gene: TRBV6-2/TRBV6-3; j_gene: TRBJ2-7; CDR3aa: CASSPVLRAGSYEQYF; CDR3nt: TGTGCCAGCAGTCCAGTCCTCAGGGCTGGGTCCTACGAGCAGTACTTC
abundance: -; d_gene: TRBD1; v_gene: TRBV2; j_gene: TRBJ2-7; CDR3aa: CASTQTGSNEQYF; CDR3nt: TGTGCCAGCACCCAGACAGGGAGCAACGAGCAGTACTTC
abundance: -; d_gene: TRBD2; v_gene: TRBV5-1; j_gene: TRBJ2-1; CDR3aa: CASNLAGGYSYNEQFF; CDR3nt: TGCGCCAGCAACTTAGCGGGGGGATACTCCTACAATGAGCAGTTCTTC
abundance: once; d_gene: TRBD1; v_gene: TRBV18; j_gene: TRBJ2-7; CDR3aa: CASSPNLQGARYYEQYF; CDR3nt: TGTGCCAGCTCACCAAATTTGCAGGGGGCCAGATACTACGAGCAGTACTTC
abundance: -; d_gene: -; v_gene: TRBV5-1; j_gene: TRBJ2-3; CDR3aa: CASSLTSSTDTQYF; CDR3nt: TGCGCCAGCAGCTTGACTAGCAGTACAGATACGCAGTATTTT
abundance: -; d_gene: -; v_gene: TRBV7-9; j_gene: TRBJ1-1; CDR3aa: CASSLVRGYGMNTEAFF; CDR3nt: TGTGCCAGCAGCTTAGTTAGGGGGTATGGGATGAACACTGAAGCTTTCTTT
abundance: once; d_gene: -; v_gene: TRBV19; j_gene: TRBJ2-7; CDR3aa: CASSLSGHRYEQYF; CDR3nt: TGTGCCAGTAGTCTATCGGGACACCGCTACGAGCAGTACTTC
abundance: -; d_gene: -; v_gene: TRBV13; j_gene: TRBJ2-7; CDR3aa: CASSSDREQYF; CDR3nt: TGTGCCAGCAGCTCGGACAGAGAGCAGTACTTC